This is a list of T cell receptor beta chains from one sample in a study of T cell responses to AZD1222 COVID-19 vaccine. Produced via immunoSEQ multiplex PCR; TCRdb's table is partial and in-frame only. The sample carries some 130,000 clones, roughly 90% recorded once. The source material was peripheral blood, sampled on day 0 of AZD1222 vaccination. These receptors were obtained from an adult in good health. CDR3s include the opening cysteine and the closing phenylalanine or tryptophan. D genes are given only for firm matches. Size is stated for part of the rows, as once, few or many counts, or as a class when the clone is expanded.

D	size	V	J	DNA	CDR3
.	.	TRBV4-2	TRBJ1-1	TGTGCCAGCAGCCCGGGGGTTGGTGGCACTGAAGCTTTCTTT	CASSPGVGGTEAFF
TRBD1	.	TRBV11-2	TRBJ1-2	TGTGCCAGCAGCCCGACAGGGGAGAACTACACCTTC	CASSPTGENYTF
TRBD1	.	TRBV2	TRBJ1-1	TGTGCCAGCAGGGCAGGGGGCTTCACTGAAGCTTTCTTT	CASRAGGFTEAFF
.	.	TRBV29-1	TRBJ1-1	TGCAGCGTTACGGCCGGGACGGCCTCTGGTGAAGCTTTCTTT	CSVTAGTASGEAFF
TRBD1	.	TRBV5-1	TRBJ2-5	TGCGCCAGCAGCGCTGGACAGGGGGGCGAGACCCAGTACTTC	CASSAGQGGETQYF
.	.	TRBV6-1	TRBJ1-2	TGTGCCAGCAGTGAAGGGGCCTATGGCTACACCTTC	CASSEGAYGYTF
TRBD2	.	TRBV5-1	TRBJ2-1	TGCGCCAGCAGCTTCGGACTAGCGGGAGGGCCGGGAAATGAGCAGTTCTTC	CASSFGLAGGPGNEQFF
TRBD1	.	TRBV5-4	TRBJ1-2	TGTGCCAGCAGCAAACCCTCCGGGACAGGGGATGGCTACACCTTC	CASSKPSGTGDGYTF
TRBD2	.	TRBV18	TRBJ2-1	TGTGCCAGCTCACCCCAAGGTCTAGCGGGAGCAAAGGAGCAGTTCTTC	CASSPQGLAGAKEQFF
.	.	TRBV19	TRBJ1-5	TGTGCCAGTTGCAGGGCCGATAATCAGCCCCAGCATTTT	CASCRADNQPQHF
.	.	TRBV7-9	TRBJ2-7	TGTGCCAGCAGCCCAATGGGGTACGAGCAGTACTTC	CASSPMGYEQYF
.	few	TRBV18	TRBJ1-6	TGTGCCAGCTCACCATTGCGGTTTAGCTCCTATAATTCACCCCTCCACTTT	CASSPLRFSSYNSPLHF
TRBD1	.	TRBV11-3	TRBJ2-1	TGTGCCAGCAGCGCAGAACAGGGGGCAAGGGTCAATGAGCAGTTCTTC	CASSAEQGARVNEQFF
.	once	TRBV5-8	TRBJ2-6	TGTGCCAGCAGTATACACGTCTCTGGGGCCAACGTCCTGACTTTC	CASSIHVSGANVLTF
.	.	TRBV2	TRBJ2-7	TGTGCCAGCCTCCGACCTAGCGAGATCTACGAGCAGTACTTC	CASLRPSEIYEQYF
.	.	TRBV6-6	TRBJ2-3	TGTGCCTCTACCCCAGGTCCGGTGGATACGCAGTATTTT	CASTPGPVDTQYF
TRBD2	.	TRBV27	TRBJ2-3	TGTGCCAGCGGAAGTTACTGGCGGGAGGCCACAGATACGCAGTATTTT	CASGSYWREATDTQYF
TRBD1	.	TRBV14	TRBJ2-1	TGTGCCAGCAGCCCGGGACAGGGTTCCTACAATGAGCAGTTCTTC	CASSPGQGSYNEQFF
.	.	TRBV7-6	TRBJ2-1	TGTGCCAGCAGCCCTAATAGCGGCTCCTACAATGAGCAGTTCTTC	CASSPNSGSYNEQFF
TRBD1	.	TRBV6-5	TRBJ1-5	TGTGCCAGCAGCCCCAGGGGGAATAGCAATCAGCCCCAGCATTTT	CASSPRGNSNQPQHF
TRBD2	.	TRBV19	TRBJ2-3	TGTGCCAGTAGCCTACTAGCGGGGGGCTCGGGTACGCAGTATTTT	CASSLLAGGSGTQYF
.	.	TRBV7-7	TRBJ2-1	TGTGCCAGCAGCCCAAGACTAGACGATGAGCAGTTCTTC	CASSPRLDDEQFF
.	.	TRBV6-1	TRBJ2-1	TGTGCCAGCAGTGAAAGGCAGGGGGGGCACAATGAGCAGTTCTTC	CASSERQGGHNEQFF
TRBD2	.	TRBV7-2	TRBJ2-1	TGTGCCAGCAGCGGGACTAGCGGTGTGTACAATGAGCAGTTCTTC	CASSGTSGVYNEQFF
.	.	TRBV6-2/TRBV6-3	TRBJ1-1	TGTGCCAGCAGTTACTCTCCGGGGGCTTGGGCTTTCTTT	CASSYSPGAWAFF
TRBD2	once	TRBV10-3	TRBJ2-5	TGTGCCATCAGGGGGGGCAGCGGGAGATTGGAGACCCAGTACTTC	CAIRGGSGRLETQYF
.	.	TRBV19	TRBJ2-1	TGTGCCAGTAGTATATCGCATAGCGGCGATGAGCAGTTCTTC	CASSISHSGDEQFF
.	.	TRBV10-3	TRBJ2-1	TGTGCCATCAGTGAGTCGGTGGGAGGCTACAATGAGCAGTTCTTC	CAISESVGGYNEQFF
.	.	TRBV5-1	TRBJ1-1	TGCGCCAGCAGCTTACTGACGAACACTGAAGCTTTCTTT	CASSLLTNTEAFF
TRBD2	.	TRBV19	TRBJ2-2	TGTGCCAGTAGTATGCCCCCGTCGGCGGGAGCAAACACCGGGGAGCTGTTTTTT	CASSMPPSAGANTGELFF
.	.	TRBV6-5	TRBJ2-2	TGTGCCAGCAAGAAGGAGACCGGGGAGCTGTTTTTT	CASKKETGELFF
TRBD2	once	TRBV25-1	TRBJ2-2	TGTGCCAGCAGCGAGACTAGCGGGAGGGCGAACACCGGGGAGCTGTTTTTT	CASSETSGRANTGELFF
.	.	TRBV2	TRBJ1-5	TGTGCCAGCGCAGGGGTTACCCATAGCAATCAGCCCCAGCATTTT	CASAGVTHSNQPQHF
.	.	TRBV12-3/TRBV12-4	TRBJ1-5	TGTGCCAGCAGTTTTATGGGGCGACAGCCCCAGCATTTT	CASSFMGRQPQHF
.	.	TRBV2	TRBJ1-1	TGTGCCACCCTCGGGGAGATGAACACTGAAGCTTTCTTT	CATLGEMNTEAFF
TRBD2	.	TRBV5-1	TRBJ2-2	TGCGCCAGCAGCCTGACGGGACTAGCGGGATCAGCGATCGGGGAGCTGTTTTTT	CASSLTGLAGSAIGELFF
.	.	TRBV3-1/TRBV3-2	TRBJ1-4	TGTGCCAGCAGCCTCGGGGGTGAAAAACTGTTTTTT	CASSLGGEKLFF
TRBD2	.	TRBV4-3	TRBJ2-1	TGCGCCAGCAGCCAAGATCTCCTAGCGGGAGGGCCCCAGGTCTTC	CASSQDLLAGGPQVF
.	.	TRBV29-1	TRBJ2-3	TGCAGCGTTGAAGATGGGTCTTATACGCAGTATTTT	CSVEDGSYTQYF
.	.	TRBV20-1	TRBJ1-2	TGCAGTGCTAGTTACAATAACTATGGCTACACCTTC	CSASYNNYGYTF
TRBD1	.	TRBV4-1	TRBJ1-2	TGCGCCAGCAGCCAAGGCGGGACAGGGGACCCCTATGGCTACACCTTC	CASSQGGTGDPYGYTF
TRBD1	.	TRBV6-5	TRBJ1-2	TGTGCCAGCGGGACAGTTGATGGCCACACCTTC	CASGTVDGHTF
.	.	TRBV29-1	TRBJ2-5	TGCAGCGTTGAACGAGAGACCCAGTACTTC	CSVERETQYF
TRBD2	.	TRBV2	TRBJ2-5	TGTGCCAGCAGTCCTAGCGGGGGTGGAGGGGAGACCCAGTACTTC	CASSPSGGGGETQYF
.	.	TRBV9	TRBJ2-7	TGTGCCAGCAGCGTTGGAGGGCTCGACGAGCAGTACTTC	CASSVGGLDEQYF
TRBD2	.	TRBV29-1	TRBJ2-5	TGCAGCGTTCACAACCTACTAGCGGGACGGGAGACCCAGTACTTC	CSVHNLLAGRETQYF
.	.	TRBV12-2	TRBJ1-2	TGTGCAAGTCGCTTAACAGGGGGCTCCCCAACCTATGGCTACACCTTC	CASRLTGGSPTYGYTF
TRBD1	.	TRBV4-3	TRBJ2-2	TGCGCCAGCAGGACCGGGACAGGGCACACCGGGGAGCTGTTTTTT	CASRTGTGHTGELFF